This T cell receptor beta chain was sequenced in a study of breast tumors, draining lymph nodes, adjacent tissues. TCRdb re-derived calls from the multiplex PCR reads in MiXCR, one entry per CDR3 protein. Here the sample spans thousands of distinct CDR3 sequences, around 42% being singletons. Broader study findings: Tumor TCR diversity was below lymph nodes but above nontumor tissue.

A remark on this clonotype: Its antigen is as yet unknown.

This CDR3 is 12 amino acids long. V was clipped by 5 bases and J by 5 bases, with 12 bases between them. Germline CDR1 and CDR2: DFQATT and SNEGSKA (reference sequence). The TCR comes from a female donor with breast cancer. Some clones in this sample may be carry-over from other donors' samples. The V gene is TRBV20-1, the J gene TRBJ2-5; possibly TRBD1 for D (6 bases). The sample comprised tumor-adjacent breast tissue. This CDR3 is CSADGQSETQYF. CDR3 nucleotides: TGCAGTGCTGACGGACAGAGCGAGACCCAGTACTTC.